Below are 29 T cell receptor beta chains sequenced from a single sample in a study of T-cell reconstitution after alpha-beta-depleted transplantation in children. During its preparation, the TCRbeta library received unique molecular identifiers. TCRdb fed the PCR reads into MiXCR, producing one record per CDR3 protein. The sample includes roughly 590,000 distinct CDR3 sequences, roughly 15% of them seen just once. This material consisted of PBMCs from the stem cell graft donor, taken from the stem cell graft. These receptors came from a human donor who donated a stem cell graft to a child with acute myeloid leukemia.

There are a few counts of this clonotype. The genes are TRBV9 and TRBJ1-5; TRBD1 aligns across 8 bases. V shed 4 bases and J 9 bases; nucleotides not matched to a gene: 3. Germline loops: CDR1 SGDLS, CDR2 YYNGEE. CDR3 length equals 12 residues. The CDR3 DNA follows: TGTGCCAGCAGCCCAGGGGGCCCGCCCCAGCATTTT. Amino acids: CASSPGGPPQHF. The variable domain in full, completed from reference TRBV9 and TRBJ1-5, reads DSGVTQTPKHLITATGQRVTLRCSPRSGDLSVYWYQQSLDQGLQFLIQYYNGEERAKGNILERFSAQQFPDLHSELNLSSLELGDSALYFCASSPGGPPQHFGDGTRLSIL.

This clonotype was found many times. The chain has TRBV12-3 or TRBV12-4 and TRBJ1-4; 9 bases agree with TRBD1. Trimming at V came to 6 bases and at J to 8 bases, leaving 10 bases not matched to a gene. This CDR3 has 15 residues. This CDR3 reads CASRISGTGTEKLFF. The CDR3, as DNA: TGTGCCAGCAGAATTAGCGGGACAGGGACCGAAAAACTGTTTTTT.

This clonotype was seen many times. The chain is built from TRBV20-1 and TRBJ1-1, with D perhaps matching TRBD1 (6 bases). Germline values: CDR1 DFQATT, CDR2 SNEGSKA (reference sequence). This CDR3 comprises 14 residues. Trimming removed 3 bases at V and 5 bases at J, with 16 bases between. CDR3 amino acids: CSASHRALGTEAFF. For the CDR3, the DNA is TGCAGTGCTAGCCACAGGGCTCTGGGGACTGAAGCTTTCTTT.

In its sample, this clonotype was seen many times. The genes are TRBV20-1 and TRBJ1-2; D possibly corresponds to TRBD1 (5 bases). The CDR3 spans 13 residues. CDR1 DFQATT and CDR2 SNEGSKA come from the germline V gene (reference sequence). V was cut by 6 bases and J by 1 base, with 12 bases left in between. CDR3 DNA: TGCAGTGCGGGTACGGGGGATAACTATGGCTACACCTTC. This sequence encodes CSAGTGDNYGYTF.

This clonotype has a handful of counts. The gene calls are TRBV12-3 or TRBV12-4 and TRBJ2-7; no clear D. CDR3 length: 17 amino acids. V lost 3 bases and J lost 0, with 18 bases in between. This chain's CDR3 is CASSFMAGRPNSYEQYV. The CDR3 coding sequence is TGTGCCAGCAGTTTTATGGCAGGACGCCCTAACTCCTACGAGCAGTACGTC.

This clonotype was detected ten times or more. The chain couples TRBV10-2 to TRBJ1-2; weak D call: TRBD1 (5 bases). Trimming removed 7 bases at V and 0 bases at J, with 12 bases between. CDR3 length: 14 residues. CDR1 is WSHSY and CDR2 is SAAADI in the germline V gene. CDR3 in DNA: TGCGCCAGCACTCAGGGCCAATCTAACTATGGCTACACCTTC. Translated, it gives CASTQGQSNYGYTF.

This chain connects TRBV20-1 to TRBJ2-2; 13 nucleotides line up with TRBD2. Germline V gene data show CDR1 as DFQATT and CDR2 as SNEGSKA (reference sequence). The CDR3 covers 16 residues. V dropped 6 bases and J dropped 2; count of bases not matched to a gene: 6. In DNA, the CDR3 is TGCAGTGCATACGGACTAGCGGGGGTTAACACCGGGGAGCTGTTTTTT. This encodes CSAYGLAGVNTGELFF.

The chain employs TRBV6-6 and TRBJ1-2; D ambiguous. The CDR3 spans 13 residues. The V gene lost 6 bases and the J gene lost 6 bases, with 14 bases spanning the gap. CDR1 is MNHNY and CDR2 is SVGAGI in the germline V gene (reference sequence). The CDR3 protein is CASSPTGVHGYTF. The DNA of the CDR3 is TGTGCCAGCAGCCCAACGGGAGTCCATGGCTACACCTTC.

CDR3 in amino acids: CSVGELSNTEAFF. CDR3 in DNA: TGCAGCGTTGGAGAGCTAAGCAACACTGAAGCTTTCTTT. The V call is TRBV29-1, the J call TRBJ1-1; no clear D. CDR1 is SQVTM, CDR2 ANQGSEA, per germline. The CDR3 spans 13 residues. The germline V and J ends were trimmed by 4 bases and 2 bases, with 11 bases remaining between them.

This clonotype was observed at least ten times. The chain has TRBV20-1 and TRBJ1-4; D possibly corresponds to TRBD1 (6 bases). Deletions cut 0 bases from V and 3 bases from J, with 11 bases between. CDR3 length: 15 residues. Germline V gene data show CDR1 as DFQATT and CDR2 as SNEGSKA (reference sequence). The CDR3 nucleotides read TGCAGTGCTAGAGATCAGGGGAGTGCTAATGAAAAACTGTTTTTT. This translates into CSARDQGSANEKLFF.

This clonotype has at least ten counts. The chain employs TRBV12-3 or TRBV12-4 and TRBJ2-1; D gene unclear. This CDR3 has 12 amino acids. V shed 6 bases and J shed 9 bases, with 12 bases lying between them. CDR3 bases: TGTGCCAGCAGCCCCTCTCCGCGTGAGCAGTTCTTC. Residues: CASSPSPREQFF.

CDR3 bases: TGCAGTGCTAGAGACGTGACAGGCCAATCCTACGAGCAGTACGTC. Translating it yields CSARDVTGQSYEQYV. V gene TRBV20-1 combines with J gene TRBJ2-7, with D maybe TRBD1 (6 bases). Trimming stripped 0 bases from V and 1 base from J, with 13 bases between. This CDR3 is built from 15 residues. Germline assignment: CDR1 DFQATT and CDR2 SNEGSKA (reference sequence).

Regarding this clonotype: This sequence may be a read error, since a much larger clone differs from it by one base. The rearrangement uses TRBV20-1 and TRBJ2-2; 8 bases fit TRBD1. This CDR3 spans 15 amino acids. CDR1 and CDR2 (germline): DFQATT, SNEGSKA (reference sequence). This chain's CDR3 is CCAEYPDRGTGELFF. The CDR3 DNA sequence: TGCTGTGCTGAATACCCCGACAGGGGCACCGGGGAGCTGTTTTTT.

This clonotype was observed a handful of times. The gene calls are TRBV24-1 and TRBJ1-1; 10 positions match TRBD1. Per the germline V gene, CDR1 is KGHDR and CDR2 is SFDVKD. The CDR3 covers 17 residues. The ends lost 3 bases at V and 5 bases at J; junction bases unmatched: 11. The CDR3 DNA reads as TGTGCCACCAGTGATCTCCGACAGGGGGCAAGTTGGACTGAAGCTTTCTTT. As protein: CATSDLRQGASWTEAFF.

This chain links TRBV5-1 with TRBJ1-1; D is possibly TRBD1 (5 bases). From germline, CDR1 is SGHRS and CDR2 YFSETQ. The CDR3 length is 15 residues. V was cut by 5 bases and J by 4 bases, with 18 bases left in between. The CDR3 is CASSLPGPGGTEAFF. CDR3 coding DNA: TGCGCCAGCAGTCTGCCGGGACCTGGGGGCACTGAAGCTTTCTTT.

The gene calls are TRBV12-3 or TRBV12-4 and TRBJ1-4; D not certain. Trimming shortened V by 2 bases and J by 4 bases, and 8 bases separated the two germline ends. This CDR3 comprises 14 residues. CDR3 sequence (DNA): TGTGCCAGCAGTTTACGGACGGATAATGAAAAACTGTTTTTT. This encodes CASSLRTDNEKLFF.

The chain carries TRBV7-2 and TRBJ2-5; D not resolved. Per the germline V gene, CDR1 is SGHTA and CDR2 is FQGNSA. V was clipped by 1 base and J by 1 base, with 13 bases between them. This CDR3 has 16 residues. The CDR3 nucleotides read TGTGCCAGCAGCTTAGTACTCAGAAACTTCCAAGAGACCCAGTACTTC. This translates into CASSLVLRNFQETQYF.

This clonotype has at least ten counts. The genes are TRBV20-1 and TRBJ2-2, with no clear D. Per germline, CDR1 DFQATT and CDR2 SNEGSKA (reference sequence). V was pared by 0 bases and J by 1 base, with 9 bases between. The CDR3 extends over 15 amino acids. CDR3 protein: CSARDAQLNTGELFF. CDR3 nucleotides: TGCAGTGCTAGAGATGCACAGCTGAACACCGGGGAGCTGTTTTTT.

This clonotype was seen repeatedly, ten times or more. The chain uses TRBV12-3 or TRBV12-4 and TRBJ1-2; tentative D call: TRBD1 (5 bases). The CDR3 is made up of 12 amino acids. The V gene lost 8 bases and the J gene lost 4 bases, with 11 bases spanning the gap. The CDR3 sequence is CASFDSIYGYTF. CDR3 DNA sequence: TGTGCCAGCTTTGACAGCATCTATGGCTACACCTTC.

This clonotype has a count of ten or more. The rearrangement links TRBV15 to TRBJ2-3, with 7 bases matching TRBD1. V was clipped by 8 bases and J by 0 bases; unmatched bases: 11. Germline CDR1 and CDR2: LNHNV and YYDKDF (reference sequence). The CDR3 contains 16 residues. CDR3 in amino acids: CATSKSQGVSTDTQYF. CDR3 in DNA: TGTGCCACCTCTAAGTCCCAGGGGGTCAGCACAGATACGCAGTATTTT.

This clonotype was observed a few times. The J gene is TRBJ2-3, the V gene TRBV29-1; a weak D match, TRBD1 (6 bases). Germline loops: CDR1 SQVTM, CDR2 ANQGSEA. Trimming left V 3 bases short and J 10 bases short, with 14 bases between. The length of the CDR3 is 12 residues. The CDR3 DNA reads TGCAGCGTTGATGGCACAGGGCTTCCGCAGTATTTT. This gives the protein CSVDGTGLPQYF.

This clonotype was seen many times. The gene calls are TRBV6-5 and TRBJ2-7; 8 positions match TRBD1. CDR1 is MNHEY, CDR2 SVGAGI, per germline. This CDR3 has 14 residues. Losses at the gene ends were 6 bases for V and 0 bases for J; bases not matched to a gene: 4. This CDR3 reads CASRGQASSYEQYF. CDR3 coding DNA: TGTGCCAGCAGGGGACAGGCGAGCTCCTACGAGCAGTACTTC.

This chain uses TRBV12-2 with TRBJ1-3; TRBD1, the table's D call, lacks a check against the DNA. TRBV12-2 is recorded as a pseudogene. The CDR3 is 15 amino acids. CDR3 protein: CASRPKPGQRYTIYF. The CDR3 bases are TGTGCAAGTCGCCCTAAACCGGGACAGAGATACACCATATATTTT.

This clonotype was counted many times. The V gene is TRBV29-1, the J gene TRBJ1-4, with 7 bases fitting TRBD1. V trimming: 5 bases; J trimming: 10 bases; junction bases outside the gene matches: 4. The germline V gene has CDR1 SQVTM and CDR2 ANQGSEA. The length of the CDR3 is 11 residues. CDR3 nucleotide sequence: TGCAGCGTTTCTACAGGGGCAAAACTGTTTTTT. Protein: CSVSTGAKLFF.

Ten or more counts support this clonotype. The V call is TRBV24-1, the J call TRBJ1-5; perhaps TRBD1 as D (6 bases). The CDR3 covers 15 residues. Trimming stripped 5 bases from V and 6 bases from J, with 16 bases between. Germline V gives CDR1 KGHDR, CDR2 SFDVKD. The CDR3 DNA follows: TGTGCCACCAGTGCCAAGACAGGCTCGGGTCAGCCCCAGCATTTT. It specifies CATSAKTGSGQPQHF.

This clonotype has a count of ten or more. The chain couples TRBV29-1 to TRBJ1-3; D gene unclear. The CDR3 covers 13 residues. The germline V gene encodes CDR1 SQVTM and CDR2 ANQGSEA. Deletions cut 4 bases from V and 3 bases from J, with 10 bases between. Here the CDR3 DNA reads TGCAGCGTTGTGTATGGATTTGGAAACACCATATATTTT. It specifies CSVVYGFGNTIYF. Supplemented by reference TRBV29-1 and TRBJ1-3, the full variable domain reads SAVISQKPSRDICQRGTSLTIQCQVDSQVTMMFWYRQQPGQSLTLIATANQGSEATYESGFVIDKFPISRPNLTFSTLTVSNMSPEDSSIYLCSVVYGFGNTIYFGEGSWLTVV.

This clonotype has at least ten counts. This chain connects TRBV5-1 to TRBJ2-1, with D unresolved. From germline, CDR1 is SGHRS and CDR2 YFSETQ. The CDR3 has 13 amino acids. V lost 0 bases, J lost 6 bases, and 7 bases lay in between. CDR3 residues: CASSLVPSNEQFF. The CDR3 DNA reads as TGCGCCAGCAGCTTGGTACCCAGCAATGAGCAGTTCTTC. The whole variable domain, filled in from reference TRBV5-1 and TRBJ2-1, reads KAGVTQTPRYLIKTRGQQVTLSCSPISGHRSVSWYQQTPGQGLQFLFEYFSETQRNKGNFPGRFSGRQFSNSRSEMNVSTLELGDSALYLCASSLVPSNEQFFGPGTRLTVL.

This clonotype was picked up a small number of times. CDR3 bases: TGTGCCAGCAGCTCAGGGACAGATTTCAATCAGCCCCAGCATTTT. Translation gives CASSSGTDFNQPQHF. The chain links TRBV7-9 to TRBJ1-5; TRBD1 matches at 7 bases. This CDR3 comprises 15 residues. V dropped 4 bases and J dropped 3; count of bases not matched to a gene: 6. Germline loops: CDR1 SEHNR, CDR2 FQNEAQ (reference sequence).

This clonotype has a count of ten or more. CDR3 sequence reads: CSARRVFNQPQHF. Written as DNA, the CDR3 is TGCAGTGCCAGAAGGGTCTTCAATCAGCCCCAGCATTTT. This chain joins TRBV20-1 and TRBJ1-5; D not certain. There are 13 residues in the CDR3. Germline V CDR1 and CDR2: DFQATT, SNEGSKA (reference sequence). The V end lost 6 bases, the J end lost 3 bases, and 12 bases lay between the germline ends.